The 30 T cell receptor beta chains below all came from one sample that was sequenced in a study of cytomegalovirus exposure and HLA in healthy donors. The PCR used 60 Vbeta and 13 Jbeta primers. The repertoire was sequenced with immunoSEQ multiplex PCR; TCRdb's copy has only in-frame clones and lacks some. This table has around 140,000 clones, 82% appearing once. The specimen sequenced was PBMCs. These receptors originate from a male donor in good health and CMV-seronegative.

This clone was counted a few times. V gene TRBV11-2 combines with J gene TRBJ2-3; 10 bases align to TRBD2. V lost 5 bases and J lost 2; bases outside the gene matches: 10. The CDR3 runs to 17 residues. Germline V gene data show CDR1 as SGHAT and CDR2 as FQNNGV. The CDR3: CASSLGILAGITDTQYF. The CDR3 region has the DNA TGTGCCAGCAGCCTGGGGATACTAGCGGGGATCACAGATACGCAGTATTTT.

The chain couples TRBV28 to TRBJ1-5, with D tentatively TRBD1 (5 bases). The CDR3 loop spans 13 amino acids. Germline CDR1 MDHEN, CDR2 SYDVKM. The ends were cut back, 6 bases at V and 7 bases at J, with 13 bases in the middle. The CDR3 nucleotides read TGTGCCAGCAGGTATACAGGAAACCAGCCCCAGCATTTT. It encodes CASRYTGNQPQHF.

The rearrangement joins TRBV10-3 to TRBJ2-7, with TRBD2 matching over 13 bases. Germline values: CDR1 ENHRY, CDR2 SYGVKD. The CDR3 covers 16 residues. The V segment lost 2 bases and the J segment 6 bases; nucleotides outside the gene matches: 7. CDR3 sequence reads: CAISEPGTSGIFEQYF. The CDR3 coding sequence is TGTGCCATCAGTGAGCCGGGGACTAGCGGGATCTTCGAGCAGTACTTC.

This chain connects TRBV29-1 to TRBJ2-7, with D perhaps TRBD2 (5 bases). CDR3 length equals 14 residues. V was shortened by 3 bases and J by 3 bases, with 15 bases between the two germline ends. Germline V lookup: CDR1 SQVTM, CDR2 ANQGSEA. CDR3 coding DNA: TGCAGCGTTGAGGGTTCGGGGTCTGACTACGAGCAGTACTTC. Translated: CSVEGSGSDYEQYF.

V gene TRBV7-6 combines with J gene TRBJ2-5; D may be TRBD1 (7 bases). The germline V and J ends were trimmed by 4 bases and 2 bases, with 20 bases remaining between them. The CDR3 contains 17 residues. Germline lookup yields CDR1 SGHVS and CDR2 FNYEAQ. The CDR3 nucleotides read TGTGCCAGCAGCTCTAGAGGGGGCAGCGCGGGGCAAGAGACCCAGTACTTC. Its translation is CASSSRGGSAGQETQYF.

This chain joins TRBV10-3 and TRBJ2-2; the D gene is possibly TRBD2 (6 bases). The germline gives CDR1 ENHRY, CDR2 SYGVKD. This CDR3 contains 18 residues. Trimming took off 6 bases at V and 6 bases at J, with 26 bases between the two ends. CDR3 DNA sequence: TGTGCCATCAGAGGGTCGGCTAGCGTAAAGTTGTGGTCCGGGGAGCTGTTTTTT. Protein product: CAIRGSASVKLWSGELFF.

V gene TRBV5-1 combines with J gene TRBJ2-5; 16 bases are shared with TRBD2. Germline assignment: CDR1 SGHRS and CDR2 YFSETQ. Trimming at V came to 2 bases and at J to 5 bases, leaving 9 bases not matched to a gene. The CDR3 is 18 amino acids. CDR3 amino acids: CASSFSGTSGRAGETQYF. The CDR3, as DNA: TGCGCCAGCAGCTTCTCCGGGACTAGCGGGAGGGCTGGGGAGACCCAGTACTTC.

This chain uses TRBV7-9 with TRBJ2-1; tentatively, D is TRBD2 (5 bases). V dropped 8 bases and J dropped 8 bases, with 16 bases sitting between them. Germline loops: CDR1 SEHNR, CDR2 FQNEAQ (reference sequence). The CDR3 spans 13 residues. The CDR3 here is CASGGLAGDEQFF. In nucleotides, the CDR3 is TGTGCCAGCGGCGGACTGGCAGGCGATGAGCAGTTCTTC.

This clone was counted once. This chain uses TRBV4-2 with TRBJ1-2; D is ambiguous. V was pared by 2 bases and J by 1 base, with 8 bases between. Looked up from germline, CDR1 is LGHNA and CDR2 is YNFKEQ. The CDR3 length is 14 residues. The CDR3 sequence is CASSQSPSNYGYTF. The CDR3 nucleotides read TGTGCCAGCAGCCAATCGCCGAGTAACTATGGCTACACCTTC.

Only a few counts were recorded for this clone. The rearrangement uses TRBV27 and TRBJ2-7, with D possibly being TRBD2 (5 bases). V was shortened by 5 bases and J by 2 bases, with 13 bases between the two germline ends. The CDR3 length is 14 residues. Per the germline V gene, CDR1 is MNHEY and CDR2 is SMNVEV (reference sequence). The CDR3 DNA sequence: TGTGCCAGCAGTCCTGAGCGGTATCCCTACGAGCAGTACTTC. This gives the protein CASSPERYPYEQYF.

The count of this clone is one. The rearrangement joins TRBV18 to TRBJ1-2, with 7 nucleotides matching TRBD1. The CDR3 runs to 14 residues. After removal of 6 bases from V and 2 bases from J, the junction contained 6 bases not matched to a gene. The germline CDR1 and CDR2 sequences are KGHSH and LQKENI. The CDR3 here is CASSPDRQNYGYTF. CDR3 sequence (DNA): TGTGCCAGCTCCCCGGACAGGCAGAACTATGGCTACACCTTC.

V and J are TRBV7-2 and TRBJ1-1; the D is unclear. The CDR3 runs to 15 residues. V was pared by 2 bases and J by 3 bases, with 13 bases between. CDR1 SGHTA and CDR2 FQGNSA come from the germline V gene. CDR3 sequence reads: CASSLNSGRDTEAFF. The CDR3 bases are TGTGCCAGCAGCTTAAATTCTGGGAGGGACACTGAAGCTTTCTTT.

J is TRBJ1-3 and V is TRBV25-1; D possibly corresponds to TRBD1 (5 bases). Trimming removed 4 bases from V and 0 bases from J, with 10 bases in between. This CDR3 has 15 amino acids. The germline CDR1 and CDR2 sequences are MGHDK and SYGVNS. CDR3 protein: CASSGFDSSGNTIYF. The CDR3 nucleotides are TGTGCCAGCAGTGGCTTCGACAGCTCTGGAAACACCATATATTTT.

The genes are TRBV2 and TRBJ2-5; 13 nucleotides line up with TRBD2. The CDR3 loop spans 16 amino acids. Germline V lookup: CDR1 SNHLY, CDR2 FYNNEI. Trimming at V came to 1 base and at J to 6 bases, leaving 5 bases not matched to a gene. The CDR3 here is CASSEVGTSGKKTQYF. CDR3 in DNA: TGTGCCAGCAGTGAAGTGGGGACTAGCGGGAAAAAGACCCAGTACTTC.

V usage is TRBV30 and J usage is TRBJ2-5, with D perhaps TRBD1 (6 bases). Germline loops: CDR1 GTSNPN, CDR2 SVGIG (reference sequence). V was pared by 0 bases and J by 5 bases, with 7 bases between. The CDR3 totals 12 residues. CDR3 DNA: TGTGCCTGGAGTGTGAGGGGGGAGACCCAGTACTTC. Translated: CAWSVRGETQYF.

The chain joins TRBV20-1 to TRBJ2-2, with D unclear. V dropped 3 bases and J dropped 8 bases, with 7 bases sitting between them. The V gene's germline CDR1 is DFQATT and CDR2 SNEGSKA (reference sequence). This CDR3 is 11 amino acids long. Here the CDR3 DNA reads TGCAGTGCTAGCCGCGAGGGGGAGCTGTTTTTT. Amino acids: CSASREGELFF.

This chain uses TRBV28 with TRBJ1-1; perhaps TRBD1 as D (6 bases). The length of the CDR3 is 14 residues. Germline V gives CDR1 MDHEN, CDR2 SYDVKM. The V end lost 4 bases, the J end lost 4 bases, and 13 bases lay between the germline ends. The CDR3 sequence is CASSSTQGVTEAFF. CDR3 nucleotide sequence: TGTGCCAGCAGTTCCACACAGGGAGTCACTGAAGCTTTCTTT.

The rearrangement links TRBV4-3 to TRBJ2-1; TRBD1 matches at 10 bases. This CDR3 spans 16 amino acids. J gave up 8 bases and V 1 base, and 8 bases lay outside the gene matches. Germline values: CDR1 LGHNA, CDR2 YSLEER. The CDR3 sequence: CASSQGGTGARYEQFF. The CDR3 DNA reads as TGCGCCAGCAGCCAAGGCGGGACAGGGGCGCGCTATGAGCAGTTCTTC.

The V call is TRBV9, the J call TRBJ2-2; D possibly corresponds to TRBD2 (5 bases). The CDR3 contains 14 residues. The germline V gene has CDR1 SGDLS and CDR2 YYNGEE. Trimming left V 0 bases short and J 3 bases short, with 6 bases between. The CDR3 sequence: CASSVGGDTGELFF. The CDR3 DNA reads as TGTGCCAGCAGCGTAGGGGGAGACACCGGGGAGCTGTTTTTT.

The chain joins TRBV30 to TRBJ1-3, with D hard to call. The CDR3 extends over 13 amino acids. Trimming shortened V by 0 bases and J by 2 bases, and 5 bases separated the two germline ends. Per the germline V gene, CDR1 is GTSNPN and CDR2 is SVGIG (reference sequence). The CDR3, as DNA: TGTGCCTGGAGTGTAATTACTGGAAACACCATATATTTT. Residues: CAWSVITGNTIYF.

The genes are TRBV27 and TRBJ2-1; TRBD2 might be the D (5 bases). V was shortened by 4 bases and J by 4 bases, with 11 bases between the two germline ends. Germline V CDR1 and CDR2: MNHEY, SMNVEV (reference sequence). This CDR3 has 14 residues. CDR3 region: CASSSNSVYNEQFF. CDR3 in DNA: TGTGCCAGCAGTTCGAATAGCGTGTACAATGAGCAGTTCTTC.

This clone was detected only a few times. The chain uses TRBV5-6 and TRBJ2-4; D gene ambiguous. The V gene lost 3 bases and the J gene lost 7 bases, with 8 bases spanning the gap. CDR3 length: 12 residues. In germline, CDR1 is SGHDT, CDR2 YYEEEE. The CDR3, as DNA: TGTGCCAGCAGCTCCTCGAGGAACATTCAGTACTTC. Translated: CASSSSRNIQYF.

The rearrangement links TRBV9 to TRBJ2-1; TRBD1 aligns across 7 bases. V dropped 3 bases and J dropped 10; count of bases not matched to a gene: 13. Germline assignment: CDR1 SGDLS and CDR2 YYNGEE. This CDR3 has 15 residues. CDR3 loop: CASSAGTALVREQFF. The DNA of the CDR3 is TGTGCCAGCAGCGCCGGGACAGCCTTGGTTCGCGAGCAGTTCTTC.

Of note for this clone: Lacking the conserved final phenylalanine or tryptophan, this CDR3 likely reflects a read error. No DNA is shown, since the ends of the CDR3 on it are uncertain; the CDR3 is the one TCRdb lists. This chain links TRBV6-5 with TRBJ2-7; TRBD2 reflects the table's D call only, with no check against the DNA. The CDR3 is 9 residues long, ends included. CDR1 is MNHEY and CDR2 is SVGAGI in the germline V gene. This CDR3 reads CASSPGAQA.

This clone has a count of ten or more. This chain connects TRBV13 to TRBJ1-1, with D unresolved. Trimming left V 5 bases short and J 6 bases short, with 13 bases between. The CDR3 is 13 amino acids. From germline, CDR1 is PRHDT and CDR2 FYEKMQ (reference sequence). CDR3 DNA: TGTGCCAGCAGCCTTGGTGCGGCCCCTGAAGCTTTCTTT. This codes for CASSLGAAPEAFF. The whole variable domain, remainder taken from reference TRBV13 and TRBJ1-1, is AAGVIQSPRHLIKEKRETATLKCYPIPRHDTVYWYQQGPGQDPQFLISFYEKMQSDKGSIPDRFSAQQFSDYHSELNMSSLELGDSALYFCASSLGAAPEAFFGQGTRLTVV.

The V call is TRBV5-6, the J call TRBJ2-1, with a weak D call TRBD2 (5 bases). The V end lost 4 bases, the J end lost 2 bases, and 7 bases lay between the germline ends. CDR1 SGHDT and CDR2 YYEEEE come from the germline V gene. This CDR3 is 13 amino acids long. The CDR3 loop reads CASSPGTYNEQFF. DNA of the CDR3: TGTGCCAGCAGCCCCGGGACCTACAATGAGCAGTTCTTC.

The chain couples TRBV7-8 to TRBJ1-1; D might be TRBD1 (6 bases). V lost 5 bases, J lost 3 bases, and 16 bases lay in between. The CDR3 extends over 15 amino acids. Germline lookup yields CDR1 SGHVS and CDR2 FQNEAQ. CDR3 DNA sequence: TGTGCCAGCAGCCCAGGGGCCTTACAGTACACTGAAGCTTTCTTT. Translation: CASSPGALQYTEAFF.

J is TRBJ2-1 and V is TRBV5-4; tentatively, D is TRBD2 (6 bases). Germline-derived CDR1 and CDR2 are SGHNT and YYREEE (reference sequence). Trimming pared 10 bases from V and 5 bases from J, leaving 13 bases between. This CDR3 contains 12 residues. The DNA of the CDR3 is TGTGCCGCCCAGACTAGGGACAATGAGCAGTTCTTC. Amino acid sequence: CAAQTRDNEQFF. The variable domain in full, with the rest retrieved from reference TRBV5-4 and TRBJ2-1, is ETGVTQSPTHLIKTRGQQVTLRCSSQSGHNTVSWYQQALGQGPQFIFQYYREEENGRGNFPPRFSGLQFPNYSSELNVNALELDDSALYLCAAQTRDNEQFFGPGTRLTVL.

The gene calls are TRBV27 and TRBJ1-5, with D unresolved. V lost 6 bases to trimming and J lost 1 base, with 10 bases between them. CDR1 is MNHEY, CDR2 SMNVEV, per germline (reference sequence). This CDR3 has 14 amino acids. CDR3 sequence (DNA): TGTGCCAGCAGGGCCACCGGGAGCAATCAGCCCCAGCATTTT. Translating it yields CASRATGSNQPQHF.

The chain employs TRBV7-2 and TRBJ1-2; D might be TRBD1 (5 bases). This CDR3 comprises 15 residues. Germline V lookup: CDR1 SGHTA, CDR2 FQGNSA. Trimming took off 5 bases at V and 6 bases at J, with 19 bases between the two ends. CDR3 nucleotide sequence: TGTGCCAGCAGCCGATCCTCGCGAGGACATAATGGCTACACCTTC. Translated, it gives CASSRSSRGHNGYTF. The full variable domain, completed using reference TRBV7-2 and TRBJ1-2, is GAGVSQSPSNKVTEKGKDVELRCDPISGHTALYWYRQSLGQGLEFLIYFQGNSAPDKSGLPSDRFSAERTGGSVSTLTIQRTQQEDSAVYLCASSRSSRGHNGYTFGSGTRLTVV.